This TCR beta chain was captured in a study of OX40 agonist ivuxolimab in advanced cancers. Study outcomes and limitations: On average, CD8+ T cells had more expanded clones than CD4+.

Some clones are missing from TCRdb's copy, which holds only in-frame ones; the method was immunoSEQ multiplex PCR. The table includes about 37,000 clones, just under 85% detected once. Regarding this clone: Its antigen is not known.

The sample here was CD4+ or CD8+ T cells sorted from blood, taken in a trial of the OX40 agonist ivuxolimab. The clonotype originates from an adult with an advanced solid tumor such as melanoma, head and neck, liver or kidney cancer.

The CDR3 sequence: CASSRDSPGAPGNTIYF. In nucleotides, the CDR3 is TGTGCCAGCTCCCGGGACAGTCCTGGGGCTCCCGGAAACACCATATATTTT. This sequence joins TRBV18 and TRBJ1-3, with 7 bases identical to TRBD1. The J segment lost 4 bases and the V segment lost 6 bases, leaving 15 bases of the junction unmatched. Per the germline V gene, CDR1 is KGHSH and CDR2 is LQKENI. This CDR3 has 17 residues. Filled out from reference TRBV18 and TRBJ1-3, the complete variable domain reads NAGVMQNPRHLVRRRGQEARLRCSPMKGHSHVYWYRQLPEEGLKFMVYLQKENIIDESGMPKERFSAEFPKEGPSILRIQQVVRGDSAAYFCASSRDSPGAPGNTIYFGEGSWLTVV.